This section outlines one T cell receptor beta chain sequence together with its context. The antigen is unknown. TCR beta cDNA libraries included unique molecular identifiers. Via MiXCR, TCRdb re-called the PCR reads, giving one row per CDR3 protein. This table holds approximately 350,000 distinct CDR3 sequences, 30% to 45% found once. The sample originates from a study of post-analysis software for immune sequencing data. General study findings and limits: The study found TRBV5-6, TRBV5-1 and TRBV20-1 among four to six TRBV segments more frequent in patients than controls. Those with multiple sclerosis, the patient group, showed significantly lower normalized Chao1 diversity than controls.

This CDR3 is 13 amino acids long. The V gene lost 2 bases and the J gene lost 7 bases, with 12 bases spanning the gap. CDR1 and CDR2 from the germline V gene are MNHEY and SVGAGI. Sequenced sample: blood. The chain is built from TRBV6-5 and TRBJ2-7; D unclear. This sequence originates from a girl under 18 with multiple sclerosis. CDR3: CASSYRNYGEQYV. The CDR3 DNA reads as TGTGCCAGCAGTTACAGGAACTATGGGGAGCAGTACGTC.